One sample yielded the 21 T cell receptor beta chains listed below, sequenced in a study of blood T cell repertoires in COVID-19. The data were produced by immunoSEQ multiplex PCR, yet TCRdb's version contains in-frame clones alone and is incomplete. The sample lists 150,000 to 200,000 clones; over 80% were seen once. The specimen sequenced was PBMCs or T cells enriched from blood (not recorded which). These receptor sequences come from a man aged 70 or older who had been exposed to COVID-19.

The CDR3 DNA sequence: TGTGCCAGCAGCTACCAAGGGGTCTATGGCTACACCTTC. It encodes CASSYQGVYGYTF. V usage is TRBV11-2 and J usage is TRBJ1-2; D might be TRBD1 (5 bases). V was pared by 4 bases and J by 4 bases, with 10 bases between. CDR1 and CDR2 (germline): SGHAT, FQNNGV. This CDR3 region has 13 residues.

The chain employs TRBV12-3 or TRBV12-4 and TRBJ1-4, with D unclear. This CDR3 has 12 residues. Trimming removed 5 bases from V and 7 bases from J, with 8 bases in between. This CDR3 reads CASSPRVEKLFF. In DNA form, the CDR3 reads TGTGCCAGCAGTCCACGCGTTGAAAAACTGTTTTTT.

This clone was picked up one time. The CDR3 region has the DNA TGTGCCAGCAGTCCCACTTGGAGGGGCCCATATGAGCAGTTCTTC. The encoded protein is CASSPTWRGPYEQFF. The chain is built from TRBV9 and TRBJ2-1, with TRBD2 as a possible D gene (6 bases). From germline, CDR1 is SGDLS and CDR2 YYNGEE. Trimming took 5 bases from V and 8 from J, leaving 20 bases between them. The CDR3 sequence is 15 residues long. The whole variable domain, remainder taken from reference TRBV9 and TRBJ2-1, is DSGVTQTPKHLITATGQRVTLRCSPRSGDLSVYWYQQSLDQGLQFLIQYYNGEERAKGNILERFSAQQFPDLHSELNLSSLELGDSALYFCASSPTWRGPYEQFFGPGTRLTVL.

This clone has just one count. The chain couples TRBV6-5 to TRBJ1-2; D is unclear. The CDR3 has 13 amino acids. CDR1 MNHEY and CDR2 SVGAGI come from the germline V gene. V shed 4 bases and J shed 8 bases, with 14 bases lying between them. CDR3 protein: CASSSAGSGGYTF. In DNA, the CDR3 is TGTGCCAGCAGTTCGGCGGGGTCGGGAGGCTACACCTTC.

This chain connects TRBV25-1 to TRBJ1-2, with 7 bases fitting TRBD1. This CDR3 is 12 amino acids long. Germline-derived CDR1 and CDR2 are MGHDK and SYGVNS. Trimming at V came to 5 bases and at J to 5 bases, leaving 2 bases not matched to a gene. CDR3 in amino acids: CASSPTGYGYTF. Here the CDR3 DNA reads TGTGCCAGCAGTCCGACAGGGTATGGCTACACCTTC.

In its sample, this clone was seen once. The chain recombines TRBV6-5 with TRBJ1-5; 7 bases align to TRBD1. V lost 8 bases and J lost 7; bases outside the gene matches: 11. The CDR3 covers 14 residues. CDR1 is MNHEY and CDR2 is SVGAGI in the germline V gene. CDR3 region: CASGYLGGGQPQHF. The CDR3 DNA reads as TGTGCCAGCGGCTACCTAGGGGGCGGGCAGCCCCAGCATTTT.

The chain couples TRBV11-2 to TRBJ1-4, with D tentatively TRBD1 (6 bases). Germline lookup yields CDR1 SGHAT and CDR2 FQNNGV. The CDR3 runs to 15 residues. With 3 bases removed from V and 5 bases from J, the gap between germline ends came to 13 bases. The CDR3 nucleotides read TGTGCCAGCAGCTTCCAAAGGACAGTCAATGAAAAACTGTTTTTT. Residues: CASSFQRTVNEKLFF.

The chain is built from TRBV18 and TRBJ1-1; a weak D match, TRBD1 (5 bases). In germline, CDR1 is KGHSH, CDR2 LQKENI. The CDR3 totals 14 residues. The V end lost 10 bases, the J end lost 1 base, and 16 bases lay between the germline ends. The CDR3 nucleotides are TGTGCCACCACCCTCGGGAGGGGGAACACTGAAGCTTTCTTT. This translates into CATTLGRGNTEAFF.

The genes are TRBV6-5 and TRBJ2-3; 7 nucleotides align to TRBD1. Trimming at V came to 2 bases and at J to 1 base, leaving 0 bases not matched to a gene. The germline CDR1 and CDR2 sequences are MNHEY and SVGAGI. The CDR3 length is 14 residues. The CDR3 region is CASSYRGRTDTQYF. The CDR3 DNA reads as TGTGCCAGCAGTTACAGGGGGCGCACAGATACGCAGTATTTT.

This clone was recorded only once. The V call is TRBV5-4, the J call TRBJ2-3; 10 bases fit TRBD1. The germline CDR1 and CDR2 sequences are SGHNT and YYREEE (reference sequence). V shed 3 bases and J 2 bases; nucleotides not matched to a gene: 3. There are 15 residues in the CDR3. In DNA form, the CDR3 reads TGTGCCAGCAGCTCGGGACAGGGGCTCACAGATACGCAGTATTTT. Encoded protein: CASSSGQGLTDTQYF.

This chain connects TRBV5-8 to TRBJ1-5; TRBD1 is a possible D gene (5 bases). V was trimmed by 1 base and J by 3 bases, leaving 11 bases between them. The CDR3 runs 15 residues. Germline V CDR1 and CDR2: SGHTS, YDEGEE. CDR3 amino acids: CASSLTGAANQPQHF. In DNA, the CDR3 is TGTGCCAGCAGCTTGACAGGCGCGGCCAATCAGCCCCAGCATTTT.

The rearrangement links TRBV18 to TRBJ2-5; 8 bases line up with TRBD1. The germline gives CDR1 KGHSH, CDR2 LQKENI. V was pared by 0 bases and J by 2 bases, with 8 bases of the junction left unmatched. This CDR3 is built from 17 residues. The CDR3 spells CASSPPRLTGGQETQYF. The CDR3 DNA is TGTGCCAGCTCACCACCCAGGCTCACAGGGGGTCAAGAGACCCAGTACTTC.

The chain is built from TRBV19 and TRBJ1-6; 9 bases fit TRBD1. In germline, CDR1 is LNHDA, CDR2 SQIVND (reference sequence). Trimming at V came to 6 bases and at J to 9 bases, leaving 12 bases not matched to a gene. This CDR3 is 16 amino acids long. The CDR3 here is CASRIKQGAGSSPLHF. The CDR3 bases are TGTGCCAGTAGGATTAAACAGGGGGCCGGGAGTTCACCCCTCCACTTT.

The genes are TRBV19 and TRBJ1-1, with D maybe TRBD1 (6 bases). Germline assignment: CDR1 LNHDA and CDR2 SQIVND (reference sequence). V gave up 4 bases and J gave up 0 bases, with 12 bases separating them. CDR3 length: 15 residues. DNA of the CDR3: TGTGCCAGTAGTAGGGGGCCACAGCTGAACACTGAAGCTTTCTTT. It encodes CASSRGPQLNTEAFF.

The chain carries TRBV19 and TRBJ2-2; unclear D gene. CDR1 and CDR2 from the germline V gene are LNHDA and SQIVND (reference sequence). V was clipped by 4 bases and J by 4 bases, with 4 bases between them. The CDR3 has 12 amino acids. The CDR3 loop reads CASSRLTGELFF. The CDR3 DNA sequence: TGTGCCAGTAGTAGACTCACCGGGGAGCTGTTTTTT.

V is TRBV3-1 (or the pseudogene TRBV3-2) and J is TRBJ1-2; 7 bases agree with TRBD1. This CDR3 is built from 14 residues. Germline values: CDR1 LGHDT, CDR2 YNNKEL (reference sequence). The V and J ends lost 2 bases and 4 bases, in that order; junction bases with no gene match: 4. The CDR3 region is CASSQMGQSYGYTF. CDR3 DNA sequence: TGTGCCAGCAGCCAAATGGGACAGTCCTATGGCTACACCTTC.

The chain joins TRBV5-4 to TRBJ2-3; D uncertain. The CDR3 consists of 11 residues. Trimming took 1 base from V and 6 from J, leaving 3 bases between them. CDR1 is SGHNT and CDR2 is YYREEE in the germline V gene (reference sequence). CDR3 nucleotides: TGTGCCAGCAGCTTGCGGGATACGCAGTATTTT. This codes for CASSLRDTQYF. The variable domain in full, with the rest retrieved from reference TRBV5-4 and TRBJ2-3, is ETGVTQSPTHLIKTRGQQVTLRCSSQSGHNTVSWYQQALGQGPQFIFQYYREEENGRGNFPPRFSGLQFPNYSSELNVNALELDDSALYLCASSLRDTQYFGPGTRLTVL.

This clone occurred once. One junction end disagrees with the germline gene, perhaps due to a read error. The V call is TRBV9, the J call TRBJ1-6; 8 bases map to TRBD1. The CDR3 loop spans 16 amino acids. CDR1 is SGDLS, CDR2 YYNGEE, per germline. For the CDR3, the DNA is TGTGCCAGCACCGTAGGACAGGACAGGGTTAATTCACCCCTCCACTTT. Its translation is CASTVGQDRVNSPLHF.

The chain joins TRBV12-3 or TRBV12-4 to TRBJ2-7; a possible D gene is TRBD1 (6 bases). This CDR3 comprises 12 residues. Trimming removed 8 bases from V and 0 bases from J, with 8 bases in between. CDR3 coding DNA: TGTGCCAGCGGACAGTCCTCCTACGAGCAGTACTTC. Translated: CASGQSSYEQYF.

The V call is TRBV7-2, the J call TRBJ1-5; 7 bases align to TRBD1. The length of the CDR3 is 14 residues. Looked up from germline, CDR1 is SGHTA and CDR2 is FQGNSA. The junction had 8 bases not matched to a gene; V was cut back by 5 bases and J by 7 bases. In DNA, the CDR3 is TGTGCCAGCAGCCCCACAGGGGTTCGGCAGCCCCAGCATTTT. As protein: CASSPTGVRQPQHF. Together with reference TRBV7-2 and TRBJ1-5, the CDR3 gives the full variable domain: GAGVSQSPSNKVTEKGKDVELRCDPISGHTALYWYRQSLGQGLEFLIYFQGNSAPDKSGLPSDRFSAERTGGSVSTLTIQRTQQEDSAVYLCASSPTGVRQPQHFGDGTRLSIL.

This chain links TRBV23-1 with TRBJ2-7, with D perhaps matching TRBD1 (6 bases). Being an ORF, TRBV23-1 has a function that is uncertain. The V end lost 9 bases, the J end lost 3 bases, and 12 bases lay between the germline ends. The CDR3 covers 12 residues. The CDR3 spells CASYRVNYEQYF. The DNA of the CDR3 is TGCGCCAGTTACAGGGTTAACTACGAGCAGTACTTC.